A selection of T cell receptor beta chains follows, all from one sample in a study of CD8 T cells in Susac syndrome. MiXCR was run by TCRdb on the immunoSEQ multiplex PCR reads, yielding one entry per CDR3 protein. This sample carries tens of thousands of distinct CDR3 sequences, 85% to 95% of them seen once, and the ten largest clones take around 0.45%. Sequenced input: CD8+ T cells from PBMCs. These receptors were taken from a human donor with Susac syndrome. The CDR3 runs from the conserved cysteine through the conserved F or W. The D gene is left open where the match is weak.

j_call cdr3_length v_call d_call cdr3_aa
TRBJ2-4 13 TRBV13 - CASSSIDGNIQYF
TRBJ1-2 15 TRBV14 - CASSPFAGAGYGYTF
TRBJ2-7 13 TRBV28 - CASTTGVLYEQYF
TRBJ1-2 11 TRBV12-3/TRBV12-4 - CASSRSYGYTF
TRBJ1-5 20 TRBV6-5 TRBD1 CASSYLPTGQGVYSNQPQHF
TRBJ2-1 18 TRBV7-2 TRBD2 CASSPRLAGGSSYNEQFF
TRBJ2-5 17 TRBV27 TRBD1 CASSTTSGQGTQETQYF
TRBJ2-3 14 TRBV6-6 - CASTPPVAADTQYF
TRBJ2-2 18 TRBV7-9 TRBD2 CASSLPSNLAANTGELFF
TRBJ2-3 16 TRBV27 - CASSLRGGISTDTQYF
TRBJ2-7 17 TRBV10-3 TRBD2 CAIRNTSGRPPTYEQYF
TRBJ2-6 15 TRBV6-5 - CATGQSGTGANVLTF
TRBJ1-6 16 TRBV28 - CASISSGDRDNSPLHF
TRBJ1-1 11 TRBV5-5 - CASSLVQEAFF
TRBJ2-1 16 TRBV7-8 TRBD2 CASSLVAGDTYNEQFF
TRBJ2-7 14 TRBV18 TRBD1 CASSPRDREYEQYF
TRBJ1-1 14 TRBV18 TRBD1 CASSPTGQGGEAFF
TRBJ1-4 16 TRBV20-1 - CSARDSAGRDNEKLFF
TRBJ2-7 13 TRBV20-1 TRBD2 CSARLAGGGEQYF
TRBJ1-5 15 TRBV10-2 - CASSESSVGNQPQHF
TRBJ1-1 14 TRBV7-8 - CASSGSPGDTEAFF
TRBJ2-1 14 TRBV28 TRBD2 CASSRLAGAVEQFF
TRBJ1-5 13 TRBV2 - CASSERQNQPQHF
TRBJ2-3 16 TRBV7-9 - CASSPVETAGRDTQYF
TRBJ1-1 15 TRBV18 - CASSQIGGQNTEAFF
TRBJ2-7 16 TRBV15 TRBD1 CATSSPSYRGSYEQYF
TRBJ2-7 13 TRBV28 - CASSDRDLREQYF
TRBJ2-2 17 TRBV6-1 TRBD2 CASSEAVVREATGELFF